The 32 T cell receptor beta chains given below trace back to one sample, sequenced in a study of graft-versus-host responses after intestinal transplantation. What these receptors recognize is not known. The data were produced by immunoSEQ multiplex PCR, yet TCRdb's version contains in-frame clones alone and is incomplete. The data show fewer than 85,000 clones, 94% seen once. Sequenced here: unstimulated CD8+ T cells sorted from spleen or lymph node cells, sampled before intestinal transplant. These receptors were taken from a human donor who received an intestinal transplant.

The chain uses TRBV15 and TRBJ2-3, with 10 positions matching TRBD2. The germline gives CDR1 LNHNV, CDR2 YYDKDF (reference sequence). Losses at the gene ends were 3 bases for V and 0 bases for J; bases not matched to a gene: 0. CDR3 length: 15 amino acids. The CDR3 DNA is TGTGCCACCAGCAGGACTAGCGGGAGCACAGATACGCAGTATTTT. Encoded protein: CATSRTSGSTDTQYF.

The V gene is TRBV5-8, the J gene TRBJ1-1; D is ambiguous. The CDR3 length is 12 residues. CDR1 is SGHTS, CDR2 YDEGEE, per germline. V was clipped by 4 bases and J by 1 base, with 5 bases between them. CDR3 residues: CASSLWNTEAFF. The DNA of the CDR3 is TGTGCCAGCAGCCTATGGAACACTGAAGCTTTCTTT.

The chain uses TRBV7-8 and TRBJ2-5, with 9 bases lining up with TRBD1. The assigned J gene may be wrong: the sequence end matches TRBJ2-7 better. This CDR3 region has 14 residues. The germline V gene encodes CDR1 SGHVS and CDR2 FQNEAQ. CDR3 coding DNA: TGTGCCAGCAGCCTCAGACAGGGGGAAAACGAGCAGTACTTC. It is translated as CASSLRQGENEQYF.

This clone was seen more than once but under ten times. V is TRBV5-6 and J is TRBJ2-1; TRBD2 matches 8 bases. Germline CDR1 reads SGHDT; CDR2 reads YYEEEE. V gave up 0 bases and J gave up 6 bases; unmatched junction bases: 11. The CDR3 runs 17 residues. CDR3 amino acids: CASSLERGLPGINEQFF. The CDR3 DNA reads TGTGCCAGCAGCTTGGAGCGGGGGCTCCCTGGGATCAATGAGCAGTTCTTC.

The chain couples TRBV6-5 to TRBJ2-3; D is uncertain. Germline V gives CDR1 MNHEY, CDR2 SVGAGI. The CDR3 is made up of 11 amino acids. The V end was cut by 3 bases, the J end by 5 bases, with 3 bases between. CDR3 nucleotide sequence: TGTGCCAGCAGTTATAGAGATACGCAGTATTTT. This codes for CASSYRDTQYF.

This clone has just one count. The chain links TRBV11-3 to TRBJ2-5; weak D call: TRBD1 (6 bases). Trimming took off 5 bases at V and 3 bases at J, with 10 bases between the two ends. CDR1 is SGHNT and CDR2 is YENEEA in the germline V gene. The CDR3 contains 13 residues. The CDR3 sequence is CASSLPGEETQYF. CDR3 in DNA: TGTGCCAGCAGCCTCCCAGGGGAAGAGACCCAGTACTTC.

V usage is TRBV29-1 and J usage is TRBJ2-3; 8 bases line up with TRBD1. With 4 bases clipped from V and 2 bases from J, the junction kept 11 bases outside the gene matches. The CDR3 spans 16 residues. Germline CDR1 is SQVTM and CDR2 is ANQGSEA. The DNA of the CDR3 is TGCAGCGTTGGGCCCGTCGGACAGGGTTACACAGATACGCAGTATTTT. Residues: CSVGPVGQGYTDTQYF.

This rearrangement joins TRBV5-6 to TRBJ2-4, with D perhaps TRBD2 (5 bases). CDR1 is SGHDT, CDR2 YYEEEE, per germline. The CDR3 totals 14 residues. Trimming removed 4 bases from V and 6 bases from J, with 14 bases in between. The DNA for the CDR3 is TGTGCCAGCAGCCCGTCATTAGAGGGAAACATTCAGTACTTC. It codes for CASSPSLEGNIQYF.

In DNA form, the CDR3 reads TGTGCCAGCAGTTTATCAGGGGAAAAACTGTTTTTT. Translated: CASSLSGEKLFF. The chain is built from TRBV27 and TRBJ1-4; D unclear. Per the germline V gene, CDR1 is MNHEY and CDR2 is SMNVEV (reference sequence). The CDR3 has 12 amino acids. V was pared by 0 bases and J by 8 bases, with 4 bases between.

J is TRBJ2-7 and V is TRBV19; D is possibly TRBD1 (5 bases). Germline values: CDR1 LNHDA, CDR2 SQIVND (reference sequence). CDR3 size: 15 residues. Trimming took off 4 bases at V and 5 bases at J, with 18 bases between the two ends. The CDR3: CASSTFGAGWDEQYF. The CDR3 DNA is TGTGCCAGTAGTACCTTTGGGGCAGGGTGGGACGAGCAGTACTTC.

The CDR3 sequence is CASSSSRDRGPTF. DNA of the CDR3: TGTGCCAGCAGTTCGTCCCGGGACAGGGGGCCCACCTTC. The V and J genes are TRBV6-5 and TRBJ1-2, with TRBD1 matching 12 bases. Germline CDR1 is MNHEY and CDR2 is SVGAGI. CDR3 length: 13 residues. Trimming took 4 bases from V and 13 from J; bases not matched to a gene: 7.

The gene calls are TRBV7-9 and TRBJ2-1; D may be TRBD2 (7 bases). Between the trimmed V and J ends, which lost 1 base and 9 bases, there was a span of 22 bases. This CDR3 region has 17 residues. The germline V gene has CDR1 SEHNR and CDR2 FQNEAQ (reference sequence). CDR3 amino acids: CASSLDGGRFAGAEQFF. CDR3 in DNA: TGTGCCAGCAGCTTAGATGGGGGGCGCTTCGCGGGAGCTGAGCAGTTCTTC. The full variable domain, rest sourced from reference TRBV7-9 and TRBJ2-1, is DTGVSQNPRHKITKRGQNVTFRCDPISEHNRLYWYRQTLGQGPEFLTYFQNEAQLEKSRLLSDRFSAERPKGSFSTLEIQRTEQGDSAMYLCASSLDGGRFAGAEQFFGPGTRLTVL.

The chain uses TRBV5-1 and TRBJ2-1; TRBD2 matches at 8 bases. The CDR3 runs 16 residues. The germline CDR1 and CDR2 sequences are SGHRS and YFSETQ. Trimming took 4 bases from V and 5 from J; bases not matched to a gene: 11. CDR3 nucleotides: TGCGCCAGCAGCCCATCTGTCCCGCGGGAGGACAATGAGCAGTTCTTC. Amino acids: CASSPSVPREDNEQFF.

The CDR3 is CASSWTSSSYEQYF. DNA for the CDR3: TGTGCCAGCAGTTGGACTAGCAGTTCTTACGAGCAGTACTTC. The gene calls are TRBV6-6 and TRBJ2-7; 8 bases agree with TRBD2. Losses at the gene ends were 4 bases for V and 4 bases for J; bases not matched to a gene: 6. Germline CDR1 MNHNY, CDR2 SVGAGI (reference sequence). The CDR3 loop spans 14 amino acids.

Comments on this clone: This CDR3 is also generated by other DNA sequences in the sample. In nucleotides, the CDR3 is TGTGCCAGCAGTGAAGGGGAGGGACAACTCTACGAGCAGTACTTC. Protein: CASSEGEGQLYEQYF. The genes are TRBV6-1 and TRBJ2-7, with D perhaps matching TRBD2 (7 bases). V was trimmed by 1 base and J by 3 bases, leaving 13 bases between them. This CDR3 region has 15 residues. Germline V gene data show CDR1 as MNHNS and CDR2 as SASEGT.

V usage is TRBV19 and J usage is TRBJ1-2; TRBD1 aligns across 11 bases. CDR3 length: 16 residues. V lost 5 bases to trimming and J lost 6 bases; unmatched junction nucleotides: 11. Looked up from germline, CDR1 is LNHDA and CDR2 is SQIVND (reference sequence). The CDR3: CASSPGTGGTLNGYTF. DNA of the CDR3: TGTGCCAGTAGTCCCGGGACAGGGGGAACTCTTAATGGCTACACCTTC. Variable domain in full (rest from reference TRBV19 and TRBJ1-2): DGGITQSPKYLFRKEGQNVTLSCEQNLNHDAMYWYRQDPGQGLRLIYYSQIVNDFQKGDIAEGYSVSREKKESFPLTVTSAQKNPTAFYLCASSPGTGGTLNGYTFGSGTRLTVV.

Concerning this clone itself: Within the sample, other DNA sequences also encode this same CDR3. This sequence joins TRBV5-6 and TRBJ2-3; the D gene is possibly TRBD1 (7 bases). The CDR3 runs to 17 residues. The germline CDR1 and CDR2 sequences are SGHDT and YYEEEE. Trimming removed 0 bases from V and 5 bases from J, with 19 bases in between. The CDR3 DNA sequence: TGTGCCAGCAGCTTGGGGTCGACAGGGTGGAGGGGAGATACGCAGTATTTT. Encoded protein: CASSLGSTGWRGDTQYF.

This chain links TRBV4-1 with TRBJ2-1; D unclear. V was pared by 2 bases and J by 9 bases, with 8 bases between. Germline assignment: CDR1 MGHRA and CDR2 YSYEKL. The CDR3 sequence is 12 residues long. CDR3 bases: TGCGCCAGCAGCCAACACAAGGGTGAGCAGTTCTTC. Translating gives CASSQHKGEQFF.

This chain connects TRBV11-1 to TRBJ2-7; perhaps D is TRBD1 or TRBD2 (5 bases each). Deletions cut 6 bases from V and 3 bases from J, with 21 bases between. CDR1 is SGHAT, CDR2 FQDESV, per germline (reference sequence). The CDR3 contains 16 residues. CDR3 region: CASRPTRDLKYYEQYF. CDR3 nucleotide sequence: TGTGCCAGCAGACCGACCCGGGACCTCAAGTACTACGAGCAGTACTTC.

Worth noting for this clone: Other DNA sequences from this sample encode an identical CDR3 as well. The V gene is TRBV18, the J gene TRBJ2-2; D gene uncertain. CDR1 and CDR2 from the germline V gene are KGHSH and LQKENI. With 3 bases removed from V and 1 base from J, the gap between germline ends came to 6 bases. CDR3 length equals 14 residues. CDR3 in amino acids: CASSPPENTGELFF. The CDR3 DNA is TGTGCCAGCTCACCGCCAGAGAACACCGGGGAGCTGTTTTTT. The variable domain in full, with the rest retrieved from reference TRBV18 and TRBJ2-2, is NAGVMQNPRHLVRRRGQEARLRCSPMKGHSHVYWYRQLPEEGLKFMVYLQKENIIDESGMPKERFSAEFPKEGPSILRIQQVVRGDSAAYFCASSPPENTGELFFGEGSRLTVL.

The V gene is TRBV1, the J gene TRBJ2-5; TRBD2 reflects the table's D call only, with no check against the DNA. TRBV1 is assigned pseudogene status. The CDR3 is 16 residues long. The CDR3 DNA reads as TGCACCAGCAGCCCGGCGAGGACTCCCGTGGTTGAGACCCAGTACTTC. As protein: CTSSPARTPVVETQYF.

The V gene is TRBV29-1, the J gene TRBJ2-7; D may correspond to TRBD1 or TRBD2 (6 bases each). Germline loops: CDR1 SQVTM, CDR2 ANQGSEA. Trimming removed 6 bases at V and 3 bases at J, with 12 bases between. The CDR3 contains 12 residues. CDR3 protein: CSVGGNLYEQYF. CDR3 DNA: TGCAGCGTGGGGGGCAACCTCTACGAGCAGTACTTC.

V usage is TRBV4-1 and J usage is TRBJ2-3, with a tentative D call TRBD1 (5 bases). V gave up 3 bases and J gave up 3 bases, with 10 bases separating them. This CDR3 comprises 14 residues. Germline CDR1 is MGHRA and CDR2 is YSYEKL. As DNA, the CDR3 is TGCGCCAGCAGCCACTCGACAGAAACAGATACGCAGTATTTT. Translated: CASSHSTETDTQYF.

The chain links TRBV7-9 to TRBJ2-1; D uncertain. V lost 2 bases and J lost 7, with 6 bases in between. Germline loops: CDR1 SEHNR, CDR2 FQNEAQ (reference sequence). The length of the CDR3 is 12 residues. In DNA form, the CDR3 reads TGTGCCAGCAGCTTAAGTCCTAATGAGCAGTTCTTC. It yields the protein CASSLSPNEQFF.

J is TRBJ2-1 and V is TRBV7-2; 9 nucleotides match TRBD2. From germline, CDR1 is SGHTA and CDR2 FQGNSA. The CDR3 extends over 15 amino acids. The trim removed 5 bases at V and 4 bases at J, leaving 6 bases unmatched. The CDR3 coding sequence is TGTGCCAGCAGCCAGATAGCGGGAGCATACAATGAGCAGTTCTTC. Protein: CASSQIAGAYNEQFF. Looking up the rest from reference TRBV7-2 and TRBJ2-1 gives the full variable domain: GAGVSQSPSNKVTEKGKDVELRCDPISGHTALYWYRQSLGQGLEFLIYFQGNSAPDKSGLPSDRFSAERTGGSVSTLTIQRTQQEDSAVYLCASSQIAGAYNEQFFGPGTRLTVL.

The V and J genes are TRBV28 and TRBJ2-3; D may be TRBD2 (6 bases). The CDR3 extends over 13 amino acids. Trimming shortened V by 3 bases and J by 4 bases, and 8 bases separated the two germline ends. Germline CDR1 MDHEN, CDR2 SYDVKM. This chain's CDR3 is CASSLGGADTQYF. The CDR3 DNA reads TGTGCCAGCAGTTTGGGGGGAGCAGATACGCAGTATTTT. The whole variable domain, filled in from reference TRBV28 and TRBJ2-3, reads DVKVTQSSRYLVKRTGEKVFLECVQDMDHENMFWYRQDPGLGLRLIYFSYDVKMKEKGDIPEGYSVSREKKERFSLILESASTNQTSMYLCASSLGGADTQYFGPGTRLTVL.

The chain has TRBV5-6 and TRBJ2-7; TRBD1 agrees at 8 bases. CDR3 length: 15 residues. The junction had 4 bases not matched to a gene; V was cut back by 0 bases and J by 2 bases. Germline-derived CDR1 and CDR2 are SGHDT and YYEEEE. DNA of the CDR3: TGTGCCAGCAGCTTGGAGGACAGGGCCACCTACGAGCAGTACTTC. It specifies CASSLEDRATYEQYF.

The V and J genes are TRBV4-1 and TRBJ2-5; no clear D gene. CDR1 and CDR2 from the germline V gene are MGHRA and YSYEKL. CDR3 length: 15 amino acids. Deletions cut 4 bases from V and 0 bases from J, with 12 bases between. CDR3 coding DNA: TGCGCCAGCAGCCTTTGGCAGGCTAACCAAGAGACCCAGTACTTC. It encodes CASSLWQANQETQYF.

This sequence joins TRBV27 and TRBJ2-1; D is ambiguous. The germline V gene has CDR1 MNHEY and CDR2 SMNVEV (reference sequence). The germline V and J ends were trimmed by 5 bases and 0 bases, with 17 bases remaining between them. The length of the CDR3 is 17 residues. For the CDR3, the DNA is TGTGCCAGCAGTACCCCCCCGGCGGATAGCTCCTACAATGAGCAGTTCTTC. Amino acid sequence: CASSTPPADSSYNEQFF.

V gene TRBV5-1 combines with J gene TRBJ2-1; D gene unclear. The germline V gene encodes CDR1 SGHRS and CDR2 YFSETQ. There are 12 residues in the CDR3. The V gene lost 7 bases and the J gene lost 6 bases, with 11 bases spanning the gap. The CDR3 DNA sequence: TGCGCCAGCGCCCCGCGTCCCAATGAGCAGTTCTTC. Amino acids: CASAPRPNEQFF.

V gene TRBV7-5 combines with J gene TRBJ1-1; the D call TRBD1 from the table was never checked on the DNA. TRBV7-5 is a pseudogene locus. The CDR3 totals 17 residues. CDR3 DNA: TGTGCCAGAAGCCTACAAGGGGTTGCGATTTTGAACACTGAAGCTTTCTTT. It yields the protein CARSLQGVAILNTEAFF.

The V call is TRBV30, the J call TRBJ2-7; D tentatively fits TRBD1 or TRBD2 (5 bases each). The CDR3 consists of 13 residues. V lost 4 bases and J lost 3, with 13 bases in between. CDR1 and CDR2 (germline): GTSNPN, SVGIG (reference sequence). The CDR3 nucleotides are TGTGCCTGGACGGACGGGGCATACTACGAGCAGTACTTC. It encodes CAWTDGAYYEQYF. The full variable domain, rest sourced from reference TRBV30 and TRBJ2-7, is SQTIHQWPATLVQPVGSPLSLECTVEGTSNPNLYWYRQAAGRGLQLLFYSVGIGQISSEVPQNLSASRPQDRQFILSSKKLLLSDSGFYLCAWTDGAYYEQYFGPGTRLTVT.